Listed here are 2 T cell receptor beta chains from one sample, sequenced in a study of blood T cell repertoires in COVID-19 (dated by TCRdb to 2018 to 2021). Receptor libraries were prepared by the immunoSEQ multiplex PCR assay. The immuneACCESS repertoire file appears here via TCRdb, limited to in-frame rearrangements. These files lack a portion of the clones; in checked studies, under half of the deficit traces to unresolved V genes, and the cause of the others is not known. A total of approximately 270,000 clones appear in this sample, 70% to 90% of them only once. Of the sample, 3% falls within the top ten clones. The sequenced sample consisted of peripheral blood. Every receptor here comes from a man younger than 30 with active or convalescent COVID-19.

The V call is TRBV27, the J call TRBJ1-1; 12 bases are a match to TRBD1. Trimming removed 6 bases from V and 11 bases from J; junction bases left unmatched: 19. The CDR3 runs to 17 residues. Germline V lookup: CDR1 MNHEY, CDR2 SMNVEV (reference sequence). CDR3 loop: CASSSIPPGTGGAGAFF. DNA for the CDR3: TGTGCCAGCAGCAGTATCCCCCCGGGGACAGGGGGCGCGGGGGCTTTCTTT.

The gene calls are TRBV2 and TRBJ1-1, with TRBD1 as a possible D gene (6 bases). CDR1 and CDR2 from the germline V gene are SNHLY and FYNNEI. The V gene lost 6 bases and the J gene lost 0 bases, with 11 bases spanning the gap. The CDR3 sequence is 14 residues long. The CDR3 sequence is CASSTGFMNTEAFF. The CDR3 region has the DNA TGTGCCAGCAGCACAGGGTTCATGAACACTGAAGCTTTCTTT. The full variable domain, rest sourced from reference TRBV2 and TRBJ1-1, is EPEVTQTPSHQVTQMGQEVILRCVPISNHLYFYWYRQILGQKVEFLVSFYNNEISEKSEIFDDQFSVERPDGSNFTLKIRSTKLEDSAMYFCASSTGFMNTEAFFGQGTRLTVV.